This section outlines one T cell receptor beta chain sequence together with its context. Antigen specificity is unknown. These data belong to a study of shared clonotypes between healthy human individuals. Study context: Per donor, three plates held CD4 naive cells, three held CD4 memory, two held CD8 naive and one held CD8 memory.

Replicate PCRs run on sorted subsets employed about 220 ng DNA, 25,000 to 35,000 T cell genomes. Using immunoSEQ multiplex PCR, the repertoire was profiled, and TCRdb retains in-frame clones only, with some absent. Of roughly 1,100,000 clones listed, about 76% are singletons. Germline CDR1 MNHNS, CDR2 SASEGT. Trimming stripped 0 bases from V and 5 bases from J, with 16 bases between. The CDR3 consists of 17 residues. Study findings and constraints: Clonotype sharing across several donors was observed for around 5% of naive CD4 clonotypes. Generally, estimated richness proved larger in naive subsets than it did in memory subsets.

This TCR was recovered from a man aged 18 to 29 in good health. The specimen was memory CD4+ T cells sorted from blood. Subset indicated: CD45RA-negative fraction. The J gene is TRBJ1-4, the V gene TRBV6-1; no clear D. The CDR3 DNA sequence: TGTGCCAGCAGTGAAGCGCTTCGGCCCCCAGAGAATGAAAAACTGTTTTTT. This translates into CASSEALRPPENEKLFF.